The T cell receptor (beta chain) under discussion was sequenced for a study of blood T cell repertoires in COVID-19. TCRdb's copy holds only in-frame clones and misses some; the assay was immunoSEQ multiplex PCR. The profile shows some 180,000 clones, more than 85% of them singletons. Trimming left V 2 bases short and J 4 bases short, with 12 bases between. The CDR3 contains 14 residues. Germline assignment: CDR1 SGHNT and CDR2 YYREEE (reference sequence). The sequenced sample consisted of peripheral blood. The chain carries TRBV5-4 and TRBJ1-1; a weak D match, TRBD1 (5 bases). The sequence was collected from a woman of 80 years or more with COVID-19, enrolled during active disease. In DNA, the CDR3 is TGTGCCAGCAGCTTTTCCGGGGGGGTCACTGAAGCTTTCTTT. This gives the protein CASSFSGGVTEAFF.